The 20 T cell receptor beta chains listed next were all sequenced from one sample in a study of T cells in Graves' hyperthyroidism and ophthalmopathy. TCR beta CDR3 regions were amplified from RNA transcripts. The HTBI primer set drove a first-round RT-PCR of the TCR CDR3. TCRdb analysed the multiplex PCR reads with MiXCR anew, one entry per CDR3 protein. The sample holds 480,000 or so distinct CDR3 sequences; 46% are singletons and the top ten take about 40%. The sample consisted of peripheral blood or thyroid tissue (not recorded which). The receptors come from an adult woman with Graves' disease, either hyperthyroidism or ophthalmopathy (not recorded which).

This clonotype was seen ten or more times. The chain links TRBV20-1 to TRBJ1-1, with 9 nucleotides matching TRBD1. CDR3 length: 13 amino acids. CDR1 is DFQATT and CDR2 is SNEGSKA in the germline V gene (reference sequence). J lost 5 bases, V lost 3 bases, and 4 bases had no gene match. The CDR3 region has the DNA TGCAGTGCTAGCAGGACAGGGGTGACTGAAGCTTTCTTT. Translating it yields CSASRTGVTEAFF.

The V gene is TRBV4-3, the J gene TRBJ2-2; 9 positions agree with TRBD1. The CDR3 covers 16 residues. Trimming took 6 bases from V and 6 from J; bases not matched to a gene: 11. From germline, CDR1 is LGHNA and CDR2 YSLEER. CDR3 nucleotides: TGCGCCAGCAGGAATACAGGGGGCGCGAGATCCGGGGAGCTGTTTTTT. This translates into CASRNTGGARSGELFF.

The V and J genes are TRBV19 and TRBJ1-2; D remains ambiguous. Trimming took 5 bases from V and 4 from J, leaving 11 bases between them. This CDR3 is built from 13 residues. Germline loops: CDR1 LNHDA, CDR2 SQIVND (reference sequence). CDR3 DNA sequence: TGTGCCAGTAGTCGATCAGATCGCTATGGCTACACCTTC. Protein: CASSRSDRYGYTF.

Concerning this clonotype: A junction end diverges from the germline sequence, so it may reflect a read error. The chain joins TRBV28 to TRBJ1-2; D is perhaps TRBD1 (6 bases). The CDR3 extends over 15 amino acids. CDR1 is MDHEN, CDR2 SYDVKM, per germline. In DNA form, the CDR3 reads TGTGTCAGCAGTTCAGGACAGCAACCCCTTTATGGCTACACCTTC. Its protein product is CVSSSGQQPLYGYTF.

Comment on this clonotype: The germline gene is not matched at one end of the junction; a read error may be the cause. CDR3 sequence reads: CASSVGGAHSTEQYF. In DNA, the CDR3 is TGTGCCAGCAGCGTAGGGGGGGCCCACTCCACCGAGCAGTACTTT. The chain joins TRBV7-2 to TRBJ2-7, with D possibly matching TRBD2 (7 bases). Germline CDR1 and CDR2: SGHTA and FQGNSA. CDR3 size: 15 residues.

A few counts support this clonotype. The chain has TRBV15 and TRBJ1-5; D uncertain. Trimming took 1 base from V and 0 from J, leaving 10 bases between them. Germline V gene lookup returns CDR1 LNHNV and CDR2 YYDKDF (reference sequence). The CDR3 spans 16 residues. CDR3 in amino acids: CATSRVATASNQPQHF. In DNA form, the CDR3 reads TGTGCCACCAGCAGAGTTGCAACCGCTAGCAATCAGCCCCAGCATTTT.

For this clonotype: Since a much larger clone is just one base distant, this may be a read error. The rearrangement links TRBV5-1 to TRBJ2-2; TRBD2 matches at 7 bases. The CDR3 extends over 16 amino acids. The germline gives CDR1 SGHRS, CDR2 YFSETQ. Unmatched junction bases numbered 12, after V lost 5 bases and J lost 5 bases. This chain's CDR3 is CASRWTGGSETGELFF. The CDR3 DNA follows: TGCGCCAGCAGGTGGACTGGCGGGAGTGAGACCGGGGAGCTGTTTTTT.

This chain connects TRBV7-3 to TRBJ1-1; D call uncertain. V gave up 2 bases and J gave up 6 bases, with 10 bases separating them. CDR1 is SGHTA and CDR2 is FQGTGA in the germline V gene. The CDR3 spans 13 residues. The CDR3 protein is CASSLGRTAEAFF. As DNA, the CDR3 is TGTGCCAGCAGCTTAGGACGGACCGCTGAAGCTTTCTTT.

This clonotype was found a few times. The chain recombines TRBV7-3 with TRBJ2-2, with 7 nucleotides matching TRBD1. CDR3 length: 17 amino acids. Trimming removed 6 bases from V and 0 bases from J; junction bases left unmatched: 10. Germline V CDR1 and CDR2: SGHTA, FQGTGA. In DNA, the CDR3 is TGTGCCAGCAGTCGAACAGGGGCGGCCGCGAACACCGGGGAGCTGTTTTTT. Protein product: CASSRTGAAANTGELFF.

The chain links TRBV6-1 to TRBJ1-3, with unresolved D. Germline V gene sequence: CDR1 MNHNS, CDR2 SASEGT. The V end was cut by 6 bases, the J end by 9 bases, with 9 bases between. This CDR3 spans 11 amino acids. The CDR3 bases are TGTGCCAGCAGGACGGTCGGCACCATATATTTT. It translates to CASRTVGTIYF.

This clonotype was counted ten times or more. The chain carries TRBV4-3 and TRBJ1-1, with D hard to call. V was pared by 0 bases and J by 7 bases, with 12 bases between. The germline V gene has CDR1 LGHNA and CDR2 YSLEER. The CDR3 length is 14 residues. The DNA for the CDR3 is TGCGCCAGCAGCCAAGATCCTGATGTTGTTGAAGCTTTCTTT. It encodes CASSQDPDVVEAFF.

This clonotype appeared a few times. This chain uses TRBV5-4 with TRBJ2-7; TRBD1 matches 12 bases. The germline V gene encodes CDR1 SGHNT and CDR2 YYREEE (reference sequence). The CDR3 has 16 amino acids. V trimming: 1 base; J trimming: 6 bases; junction bases outside the gene matches: 8. CDR3 DNA: TGTGCCAGCAGCTTGCTTGGGACAGGGGGCGGAAGCGAGCAGTACTTC. As protein: CASSLLGTGGGSEQYF. Variable domain in full (rest from reference TRBV5-4 and TRBJ2-7): ETGVTQSPTHLIKTRGQQVTLRCSSQSGHNTVSWYQQALGQGPQFIFQYYREEENGRGNFPPRFSGLQFPNYSSELNVNALELDDSALYLCASSLLGTGGGSEQYFGPGTRLTVT.

In this sample, this clonotype turned up a few times. The V and J genes are TRBV12-3 or TRBV12-4 and TRBJ2-2; D is possibly TRBD1 (6 bases). The CDR3 runs 12 residues. V gave up 5 bases and J gave up 6 bases, with 7 bases separating them. Here the CDR3 reads CASSNRAGELFF. In DNA form, the CDR3 reads TGTGCCAGCAGTAACAGGGCCGGGGAGCTGTTTTTT.

The table lists this clonotype with many counts. This sequence joins TRBV24-1 and TRBJ2-7; maybe TRBD1 (6 bases). The germline V gene has CDR1 KGHDR and CDR2 SFDVKD. Trimming removed 3 bases at V and 4 bases at J, with 12 bases between. CDR3 size: 14 residues. As DNA, the CDR3 is TGTGCCACCAGTGATGGTGCAGGGGAGTACGAGCAGTACTTC. Protein: CATSDGAGEYEQYF.

This clonotype was seen repeatedly, ten times or more. The rearrangement links TRBV20-1 to TRBJ1-5; 7 bases match TRBD1. Losses at the gene ends were 3 bases for V and 1 base for J; bases not matched to a gene: 3. The CDR3 covers 14 residues. Germline CDR1 and CDR2: DFQATT and SNEGSKA (reference sequence). The CDR3 region has the DNA TGCAGTGCTAGCTTACAGGGGAGCAATCAGCCCCAGCATTTT. Translating it yields CSASLQGSNQPQHF.

This clonotype came up a few times. The chain employs TRBV7-2 and TRBJ2-5, with D possibly called TRBD1 or TRBD2 (5 bases each). From germline, CDR1 is SGHTA and CDR2 FQGNSA. This CDR3 has 13 amino acids. The germline V and J ends were trimmed by 3 bases and 5 bases, with 10 bases remaining between them. CDR3 nucleotide sequence: TGTGCCAGCAGCTTCCAGGGAGTCGAGACCCAGTACTTC. It codes for CASSFQGVETQYF.

The chain uses TRBV7-9 and TRBJ2-7; D tentatively fits TRBD1 or TRBD2 (6 bases each). Germline CDR1 reads SEHNR; CDR2 reads FQNEAQ (reference sequence). CDR3 length: 13 residues. Trimming stripped 6 bases from V and 5 bases from J, with 14 bases between. The CDR3 DNA is TGTGCCAGCAGAGGGGGGACTGTGAACGAGCAGTACTTC. It translates to CASRGGTVNEQYF.

V and J are TRBV7-3 and TRBJ1-2; 7 bases align to TRBD1. With V trimmed by 4 bases and J by 7 bases, 6 bases remained unmatched. The CDR3 is 13 amino acids. Germline CDR1 is SGHTA and CDR2 is FQGTGA. The CDR3 bases are TGTGCCAGCAGCTCAAGACAGGGCGCTGGCTACACCTTC. Protein sequence: CASSSRQGAGYTF.

V is TRBV6-6 and J is TRBJ2-2; D could derive from TRBD1 or TRBD2 (5 bases each). V shed 5 bases and J shed 5 bases, with 12 bases lying between them. In germline, CDR1 is MNHNY, CDR2 SVGAGI (reference sequence). The CDR3 covers 14 residues. The CDR3 is CASSTGTGTGELFF. CDR3 nucleotides: TGTGCCAGCAGTACCGGGACGGGGACCGGGGAGCTGTTTTTT.

The rearrangement uses TRBV7-9 and TRBJ2-7; 7 bases are a match to TRBD2. V gave up 5 bases and J gave up 2 bases; unmatched junction bases: 6. The germline V gene encodes CDR1 SEHNR and CDR2 FQNEAQ (reference sequence). This CDR3 has 14 residues. The CDR3 region is CASSQAGKTYEQYF. CDR3 nucleotide sequence: TGTGCCAGCAGCCAAGCGGGGAAAACCTACGAGCAGTACTTC.